Sequencing of this T cell receptor (beta chain) was carried out in a study of blood T cell repertoires in COVID-19. About the study: Italy, Spain and the United States were the sources of the convalescent and acute COVID-19 samples. The analysed material was cDNA or gDNA that came from T cells, B-cell-depleted T cells, or PBMCs.

The protocol was immunoSEQ multiplex PCR, while the TCRdb copy is restricted to in-frame clones and leaves out a portion. This sample has roughly 200,000 clones; about 84% occur once, and the top ten carry 4.5% to 7%. This clone was observed once. Germline-derived CDR1 and CDR2 are SGHRS and YFSETQ. V lost 2 bases and J lost 10; bases outside the gene matches: 4. CDR3 size: 13 residues. The J gene is TRBJ2-1, the V gene TRBV5-1; 9 bases align to TRBD2. This sequence originates from a man aged 35 to 55 with acute COVID-19. Sample: PBMCs or T cells enriched from blood (not recorded which). CDR3 bases: TGCGCCAGCAGCTTTCTAGCGGGACAAGAGCAGTTCTTC. Residues: CASSFLAGQEQFF.